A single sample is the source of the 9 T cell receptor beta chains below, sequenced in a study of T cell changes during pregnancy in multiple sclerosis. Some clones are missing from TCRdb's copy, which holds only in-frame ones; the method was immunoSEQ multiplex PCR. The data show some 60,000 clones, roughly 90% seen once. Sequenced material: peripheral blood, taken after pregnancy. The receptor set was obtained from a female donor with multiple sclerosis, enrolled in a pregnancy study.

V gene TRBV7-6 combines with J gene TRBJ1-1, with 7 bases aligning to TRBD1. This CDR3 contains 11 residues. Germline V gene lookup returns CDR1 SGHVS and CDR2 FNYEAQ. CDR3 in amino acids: CGAGGSTEAFF. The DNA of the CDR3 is TGTGGCGCAGGGGGTTCCACTGAAGCTTTCTTT.

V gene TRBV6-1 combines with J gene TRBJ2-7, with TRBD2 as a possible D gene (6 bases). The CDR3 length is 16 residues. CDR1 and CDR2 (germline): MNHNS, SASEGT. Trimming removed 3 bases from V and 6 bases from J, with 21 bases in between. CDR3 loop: CASSEPPGDGDAEQYF. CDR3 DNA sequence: TGTGCCAGCAGTGAGCCTCCGGGAGACGGGGACGCCGAGCAGTACTTC.

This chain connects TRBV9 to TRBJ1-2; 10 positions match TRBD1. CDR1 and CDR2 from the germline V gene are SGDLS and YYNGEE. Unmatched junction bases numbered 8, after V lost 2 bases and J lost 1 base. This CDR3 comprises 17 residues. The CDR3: CASSVEGQGQDNYGYTF. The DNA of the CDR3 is TGTGCCAGCAGCGTCGAGGGACAGGGGCAAGATAACTATGGCTACACCTTC.

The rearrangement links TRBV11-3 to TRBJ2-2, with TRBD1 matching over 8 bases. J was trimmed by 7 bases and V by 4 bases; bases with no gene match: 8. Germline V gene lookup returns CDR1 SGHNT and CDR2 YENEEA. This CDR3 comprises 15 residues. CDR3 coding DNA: TGTGCCAGCAGCTCACCCCAGGGGGCTAGCGGGGAGCTGTTTTTT. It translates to CASSSPQGASGELFF.

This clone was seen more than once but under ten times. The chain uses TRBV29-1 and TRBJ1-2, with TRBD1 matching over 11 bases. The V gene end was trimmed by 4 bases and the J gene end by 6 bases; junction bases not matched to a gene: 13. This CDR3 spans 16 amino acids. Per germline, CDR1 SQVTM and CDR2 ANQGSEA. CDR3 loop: CSVGGPPGQGDNGYTF. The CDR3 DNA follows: TGCAGCGTTGGGGGGCCTCCGGGACAGGGGGACAATGGCTACACCTTC.

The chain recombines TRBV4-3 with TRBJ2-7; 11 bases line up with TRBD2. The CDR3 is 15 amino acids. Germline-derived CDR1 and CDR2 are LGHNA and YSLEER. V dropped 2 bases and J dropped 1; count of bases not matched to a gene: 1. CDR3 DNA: TGCGCCAGCAGCCAACTAGCGGGGGGATCCTACGAGCAGTACTTC. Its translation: CASSQLAGGSYEQYF.

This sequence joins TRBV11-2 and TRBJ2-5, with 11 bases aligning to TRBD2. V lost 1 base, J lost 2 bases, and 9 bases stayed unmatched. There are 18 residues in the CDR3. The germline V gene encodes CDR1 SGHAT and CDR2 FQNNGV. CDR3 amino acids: CASSLGVAGGRGQETQYF. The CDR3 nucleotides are TGTGCCAGCAGCTTAGGTGTAGCGGGGGGGCGGGGGCAAGAGACCCAGTACTTC.

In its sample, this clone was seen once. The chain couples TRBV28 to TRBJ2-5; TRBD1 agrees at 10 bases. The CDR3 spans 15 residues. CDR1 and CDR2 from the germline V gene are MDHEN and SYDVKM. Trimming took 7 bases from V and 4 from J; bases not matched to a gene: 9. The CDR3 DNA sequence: TGTGCCAGCATCCCGGGACAGGGGACGGGAGAGACCCAGTACTTC. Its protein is CASIPGQGTGETQYF.

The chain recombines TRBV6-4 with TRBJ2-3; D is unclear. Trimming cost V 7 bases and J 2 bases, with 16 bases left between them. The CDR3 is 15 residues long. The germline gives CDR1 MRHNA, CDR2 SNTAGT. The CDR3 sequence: CASKRYGSPTDTQYF. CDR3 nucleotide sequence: TGTGCCAGCAAGAGGTACGGGTCCCCCACAGATACGCAGTATTTT.